This is a list of T cell receptor beta chains from one sample in a study of control samples from healthy donors and cancer patients. Clones were read by immunoSEQ multiplex PCR, and TCRdb kept only the in-frame ones, dropping some. The sample consists of 150,000 or so clones, 80% to 95% of them appearing once. The source material was blood. These receptors all stem from a man younger than 35 in good health. CDR3s include the opening cysteine and the closing phenylalanine or tryptophan. D genes are given only for firm matches. The size entry is marked missing in some rows and otherwise reads once, few, many or a size class.

TRBV7-2	few	TRBJ2-6	-	TGTGCCAGCAGGTTTGGGGGCCCCGGGGCCAACGTCCTGACTTTC	CASRFGGPGANVLTF
TRBV11-2	-	TRBJ1-2	-	TGTGCCAGCAGCCCAACCCTTGCGGGTTATGGCGGCTACACCTTC	CASSPTLAGYGGYTF
TRBV9	-	TRBJ2-3	TRBD2	TGTGCCAGCAGCGTGAGCGGGGGAGCAGATACGCAGTATTTT	CASSVSGGADTQYF
TRBV12-3/TRBV12-4	-	TRBJ1-2	-	TGTGCCAGCAGTCCCTCCTCAGGAGTGTTCGCACACTTC	CASSPSSGVFAHF
TRBV19	-	TRBJ1-1	TRBD1	TGTGCCAGTAGTGTCTCAGGGGGCAGGGGCACTGAAGCTTTCTTT	CASSVSGGRGTEAFF
TRBV2	-	TRBJ1-4	TRBD1	TGTGCCAGCAGTAACCAGGGGGAGAATGAAAAACTGTTTTTT	CASSNQGENEKLFF
TRBV2	-	TRBJ2-7	-	TGTGCCAGCAAGTACTACCGGGCGTACGAGCAGTACTTC	CASKYYRAYEQYF
TRBV25-1	-	TRBJ1-4	-	TGTGCCAGCAGTGACTCTGGACGGGCCATAAGGGGAGATGAAAAACTGTTTTTT	CASSDSGRAIRGDEKLFF
TRBV3-1/TRBV3-2	-	TRBJ2-3	-	TGTGCCAGCAGCCAAAACGTCGGACCAGATACGCAGTATTTT	CASSQNVGPDTQYF
TRBV2	once	TRBJ2-3	-	TGTGCCAGCAGTGAGAGGGGGGCTAGCGTTTATGGCACAGATACGCAGTATTTT	CASSERGASVYGTDTQYF
TRBV5-4	-	TRBJ2-3	-	TGTGCCAGCAGCTTGGGTGGTTTATTTGGGGGGGATACGCAGTATTTT	CASSLGGLFGGDTQYF
TRBV2	-	TRBJ2-7	-	TGTGCCAGCAAGGGGTTTCAGCAGTACTTC	CASKGFQQYF
TRBV6-5	-	TRBJ2-7	TRBD1	TGTGCCAGCAAGACCGGGACAGGGCCCTACGAGCAGTACTTC	CASKTGTGPYEQYF
TRBV5-4	-	TRBJ1-1	TRBD1	TGTGCCAGCAGCTTTGGCAACAGGGGAGCTTCTGAAGCTTTCTTT	CASSFGNRGASEAFF
TRBV6-6	-	TRBJ1-1	TRBD1	TGTGCCAGCAGCCTCGGACAGGCCGAGATGGCTGAAGCTTTCTTT	CASSLGQAEMAEAFF
TRBV7-9	-	TRBJ2-5	-	TGTGCCAGCAGCCGTCAAGAGACCCAGTACTTC	CASSRQETQYF
TRBV9	-	TRBJ1-2	TRBD1	TGTGCCAGCAGCGTTGGGACAGGGTATCGCTACACCTTC	CASSVGTGYRYTF
TRBV15	once	TRBJ2-7	TRBD1	TGTGCCACCAAATCCTCACAGGGGGCTTACGAGCAGTACTTC	CATKSSQGAYEQYF
TRBV13	-	TRBJ1-1	-	TGTGCCAGCAGTTTTTCCGGGACCCGGGCTTTCTTT	CASSFSGTRAFF
TRBV19	-	TRBJ1-5	-	TGTGCCAGTAGTCCCCTGGGGGCAGGGTTTAATCAGCCCCAGCATTTT	CASSPLGAGFNQPQHF
TRBV2	-	TRBJ2-3	TRBD2	TGTGCCAGCAACCTGCTAGCGGGGGGGACAGATACGCAGTATTTT	CASNLLAGGTDTQYF
TRBV2	-	TRBJ1-5	TRBD1	TGTGCCAGCAGGCCAGGACAGGGAAGGGAGCGTAGTCAGCCCCAGCATTTT	CASRPGQGRERSQPQHF
TRBV6-5	-	TRBJ1-1	-	TGTGCCAGCAGCTTCACAGGGAACACTGAAGCTTTCTTT	CASSFTGNTEAFF
TRBV5-1	-	TRBJ1-1	TRBD1	TGCGCCAGCGCACAGGGGGCGAACACTGAAGCTTTCTTT	CASAQGANTEAFF